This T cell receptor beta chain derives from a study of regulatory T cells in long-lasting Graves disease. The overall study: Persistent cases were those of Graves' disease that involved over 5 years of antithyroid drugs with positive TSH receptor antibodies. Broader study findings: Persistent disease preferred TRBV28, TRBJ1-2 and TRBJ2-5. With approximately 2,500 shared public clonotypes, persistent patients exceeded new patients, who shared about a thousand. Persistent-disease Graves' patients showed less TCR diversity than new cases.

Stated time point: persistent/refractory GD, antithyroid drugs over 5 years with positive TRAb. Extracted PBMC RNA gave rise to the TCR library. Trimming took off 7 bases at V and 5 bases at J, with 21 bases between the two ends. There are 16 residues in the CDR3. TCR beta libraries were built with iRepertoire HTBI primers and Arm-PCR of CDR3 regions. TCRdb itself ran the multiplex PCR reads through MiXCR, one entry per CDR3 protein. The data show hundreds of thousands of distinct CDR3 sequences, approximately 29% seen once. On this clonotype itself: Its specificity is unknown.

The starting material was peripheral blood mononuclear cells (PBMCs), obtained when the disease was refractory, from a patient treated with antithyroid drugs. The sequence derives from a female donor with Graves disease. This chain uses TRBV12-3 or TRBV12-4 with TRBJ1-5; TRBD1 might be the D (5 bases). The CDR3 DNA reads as TGTGCCAGCACCAGTGGTCGCCTAGGGGACCATCAGCCCCAGCATTTT. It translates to CASTSGRLGDHQPQHF.